The rows below give T cell receptor beta chains drawn from one sample of a study of regulatory T cells in long-lasting Graves disease. TCRdb processed the multiplex PCR reads anew with MiXCR; each CDR3 protein has one entry. The sample lists a few hundred thousand distinct CDR3 sequences; around 17% were seen once. Specimen: peripheral blood mononuclear cells (PBMCs), collected at new diagnosis, from a patient treated with antithyroid drugs. The receptor set was obtained from a female donor with Graves disease. Both conserved end residues are part of each CDR3. The D gene is left open where the match is weak. Expanded clones are given a class, and other clones once, few, many or no size at all.

few	TRBV20-1	-	TRBJ2-3	TGCAGTGCTATCATGTCGGGGAGCACAGATACGCAGTATTTT	CSAIMSGSTDTQYF
many	TRBV6-5	-	TRBJ1-5	TGTGCCAGCAGTTCCCCGGACGGGAAAGGCCCCCAGCATTTT	CASSSPDGKGPQHF
few	TRBV10-1	-	TRBJ2-2	TGCGCCAGCAGTGAGTGGGAAACCGGGGAGCTGTTTTTT	CASSEWETGELFF
many	TRBV20-1	TRBD2	TRBJ2-1	TGCAGTGCTAGAAAGGCTAGCGGGAGGGCCTACAATGAGCAGTTCTTC	CSARKASGRAYNEQFF
-	TRBV19	TRBD2	TRBJ2-3	TGTGCCAGTAGTATAGCGGGAGGGGTAGATACGCAGTATTTT	CASSIAGGVDTQYF
-	TRBV5-4	TRBD1	TRBJ1-2	TGTGCCAGCAGCAGAACGGGCGGGACAGGAGACTACACCTTC	CASSRTGGTGDYTF
once	TRBV5-8	-	TRBJ1-2	TGTGCCAGCAGCCGGGAGGGGCGGGAGACCTTC	CASSREGRETF
many	TRBV20-1	-	TRBJ2-5	TGCAGTGCTAGAGATAGCGCCCAGGGGGGCCAAGAGACCCAGTACTTC	CSARDSAQGGQETQYF
many	TRBV6-1	-	TRBJ2-6	TGTGCCAGCAGGCCAACCGTCGGTCAGGGGAGCCCAGAAGTCTCTGGGGCCAACGTCCTGACTTTC	CASRPTVGQGSPEVSGANVLTF
few	TRBV11-2	-	TRBJ1-1	TGTGCCAGCAGCCAAGATTGGGCGAACCCTGAAGCTTTCTTT	CASSQDWANPEAFF
-	TRBV6-1	-	TRBJ2-7	TGTGCCAGCAGTCCGTATTATGGGGAGCAGTACTTC	CASSPYYGEQYF
-	TRBV9	TRBD2	TRBJ2-2	TGTGCCAGCAGCGTAGAGGGGACTAGCGGGAGACTCGGGGAGCTGTTTTTT	CASSVEGTSGRLGELFF
few	TRBV19	-	TRBJ1-6	TGTGCCAGTAGCGTGCAGGGAAAAAATTCACCCCTCCACTTT	CASSVQGKNSPLHF
many	TRBV20-1	TRBD1	TRBJ2-5	TGCAGTGCTGCGACCGGGACAGGGAACGGCGAGACCCAGTACTTC	CSAATGTGNGETQYF
-	TRBV2	TRBD2	TRBJ2-3	TGTGCCAGCGAGCGGGACACAGATACGCAGTATTTT	CASERDTDTQYF
-	TRBV7-8	-	TRBJ1-1	TGTGCCAGCAGCTTAGTGGGCTCTAACACTAAAGCTTTCTTT	CASSLVGSNTKAFF
many	TRBV5-6	-	TRBJ2-1	TGTGCCAGCAGCCGGGGATGGGGTAATGAGCAGTTCTTC	CASSRGWGNEQFF
many	TRBV9	-	TRBJ1-5	TGTGCCAGCAGCGTAGACATCAATCAGCCCCAGCATTTT	CASSVDINQPQHF
many	TRBV27	-	TRBJ2-5	TGTGCCAGCAGTACGATTCAAGGTCAACAAGAGACCCAGTACTTC	CASSTIQGQQETQYF
few	TRBV13	-	TRBJ2-2	TGTGCCAGCAGAGTGATCGGGGGAGACACCGGGGAGCTGTTTTTT	CASRVIGGDTGELFF
many	TRBV20-1	-	TRBJ1-2	TGCAGTGCCCAAAGCGCACTTAACTATGGCTACACCTTC	CSAQSALNYGYTF
-	TRBV24-1	-	TRBJ2-5	TGTGCCACCACGAGGGGGGAACAAAAGACCCAGTACTTC	CATTRGEQKTQYF
many	TRBV7-6	-	TRBJ2-3	TGTGCCAGCAGCTTAGAGCCAGGGAAGAGCACAGATACGCAGTATTTT	CASSLEPGKSTDTQYF
many	TRBV7-9	-	TRBJ2-5	TGTGCCAGCAGCTCTACTAGCAAGTGGGAGACCCAGTACTTC	CASSSTSKWETQYF
many	TRBV20-1	-	TRBJ2-7	TGCAGTGCTAAACTGACAGGTACCAGCGAGCAGTACTTC	CSAKLTGTSEQYF
-	TRBV4-1	-	TRBJ2-1	TGCGCCAGCAGCCGAGAAGAGACACTTTACAATGAGCAGTTCTTC	CASSREETLYNEQFF
many	TRBV24-1	-	TRBJ1-1	TGTGCCACCAGTGATTCAACTCTTACTGAAGCTTTCTTT	CATSDSTLTEAFF
many	TRBV19	-	TRBJ2-2	TGTGCCAGTAGTATTTGGCCACCGGGCACCGGGGAGCTGTTTTTT	CASSIWPPGTGELFF
-	TRBV6-2/TRBV6-3	-	TRBJ1-5	TGTTCCAGCAGTTTGGGGAATCAGCCCCAGCATTTT	CSSSLGNQPQHF
-	TRBV20-1	-	TRBJ1-2	TGCAGTGCTATTACAGATTATGGCTACACCTTC	CSAITDYGYTF
many	TRBV7-8	-	TRBJ2-3	TGTGCCAGCAGCTTACTACTAGGATTAGACTTTTTCACAGATACGCAGTATTTT	CASSLLLGLDFFTDTQYF
many	TRBV15	-	TRBJ1-1	TGTGCCACCAGCAGAGATAGGAGGTCTGAAGCTTTCTTT	CATSRDRRSEAFF
many	TRBV2	-	TRBJ2-5	TGTGCCAGCAGGTTACAAGAGACCCAGTACTTC	CASRLQETQYF
many	TRBV6-9	-	TRBJ1-2	TGTGCCAGCAGTTCCAGGGAGGGGTCCGGCTACACCTTC	CASSSREGSGYTF
many	TRBV6-1	TRBD1	TRBJ1-6	TGTGCCAGCAACCCGACAGGGGATTCACCCCTCCACTTT	CASNPTGDSPLHF
many	TRBV20-1	-	TRBJ1-5	TGCAGTGCTCAGCAGGGCGAGGGCAATCAGCCCCAGCATTTT	CSAQQGEGNQPQHF
few	TRBV4-1	-	TRBJ1-2	TGCGCCAGCAGCCAGCCAGATTCTCGCGTCGGGTATGGCTACACCTTC	CASSQPDSRVGYGYTF
few	TRBV10-2	TRBD2	TRBJ2-3	TGCGCCAGCAGCCTTCCGCTAGCGGGATATCGCACAGATACGCAGTATTTT	CASSLPLAGYRTDTQYF
many	TRBV7-8	TRBD2	TRBJ2-7	TGTGCCAGCAGCTTAGCGCCCGGGACTAGCGACGAGCAGTACTTC	CASSLAPGTSDEQYF
few	TRBV7-3	TRBD2	TRBJ2-1	TGTGCCAGCAGCGCCTCCGGGATCGGGGAGGGTGAGCAGTTCTTC	CASSASGIGEGEQFF
many	TRBV11-2	TRBD2	TRBJ2-2	TGTGCCAGCAGCTTATCTACTAGCGCCGCGAACACCGGGGAGCTGTTTTTT	CASSLSTSAANTGELFF
many	TRBV24-1	TRBD2	TRBJ2-1	TGTGCCACCAGTGATGGGACTAGCGGAAGCTCCTACAATGAGCAGTTCTTC	CATSDGTSGSSYNEQFF
-	TRBV7-2	-	TRBJ2-7	TGTGCCAGCAGCTTAGTGGGGACGGGAGAGCAGTACTTC	CASSLVGTGEQYF
-	TRBV20-1	TRBD2	TRBJ2-7	TGCAGTGCTAGATCAGAGGGTAGCGGGGCGGAGGAGCAGTACTTC	CSARSEGSGAEEQYF
many	TRBV20-1	TRBD2	TRBJ2-4	TGCAGTGCTAGACTAGCGGGCAGAAACATTCAGTACTTC	CSARLAGRNIQYF
many	TRBV30	-	TRBJ1-1	TGTGCCTGGAGTGTTTTCCCGGGGACTGAAGCTTTCTTT	CAWSVFPGTEAFF
-	TRBV12-3/TRBV12-4	-	TRBJ2-3	TGTGCCAGCGCGTCGGAGAGGTTCCCAAGGTGGTCCACAGATACGCAGTATTTT	CASASERFPRWSTDTQYF
many	TRBV11-3	TRBD1	TRBJ1-1	TGTGCCAGCAGCCCGGGACAGGGAGGGACTGAAGCTTTCTTT	CASSPGQGGTEAFF
many	TRBV9	-	TRBJ2-1	TGTGCCAGCAGCGTAGGTGTTCTTAATGAGCAGTTCTTC	CASSVGVLNEQFF
-	TRBV6-8	TRBD1	TRBJ2-7	TGTGCCAGCAGTTCCAGGGACAGGGCTTACGAGCAGTACTTC	CASSSRDRAYEQYF
-	TRBV9	-	TRBJ1-3	TGTGCCAGCAGCTCAGGACTCACTGGAAACACCATATATTTT	CASSSGLTGNTIYF